Below, 20 T cell receptor beta chains from the same sample are listed, as sequenced in a study of HIV-infected patients and healthy controls. Around 500 ng RNA was reverse transcribed with alpha and beta constant-region primers. Each of the alpha and beta chains got its own library through chain-specific third strand synthesis with indices. A single record per CDR3 protein comes from TCRdb applying MiXCR to the 5' RACE reads. This sample yields approximately 25,000 distinct CDR3 sequences, of which more than 7.5% are seen a single time; approximately 4% belongs to the top ten. The repertoire came from unfractionated whole blood and reflected all unsorted peripheral T cells. The sequenced sample consisted of blood. These receptors were collected from an adult in good health.

There are many counts of this clonotype. The V and J genes are TRBV6-2 or TRBV6-3 and TRBJ2-3; 9 bases map to TRBD2. Germline V lookup: CDR1 MNHEY, CDR2 SVGEGT. V lost 5 bases and J lost 6; bases outside the gene matches: 3. The CDR3 totals 13 residues. In DNA, the CDR3 is TGTGCCAGCAGTGGGACTAGCCGGGATACGCAGTATTTT. This gives the protein CASSGTSRDTQYF.

This clonotype has a handful of counts. Sequence at one end of the junction differs from germline and may be a read error. The J gene is TRBJ2-3, the V gene TRBV7-7; 7 positions agree with TRBD2. The germline V gene has CDR1 SSHAT and CDR2 FNYEAQ (reference sequence). There are 15 residues in the CDR3. In nucleotides, the CDR3 is TGTGCTAGCAGCTTAGGGCGCGGGGGTACGGATACGCAGTATTTT. Amino acids: CASSLGRGGTDTQYF.

This chain uses TRBV6-2 or TRBV6-3 with TRBJ2-3; unclear D gene. From germline, CDR1 is MNHEY and CDR2 SVGEGT. V was cut by 7 bases and J by 4 bases, with 18 bases left in between. This CDR3 comprises 15 residues. The CDR3, as DNA: TGTGCCAGCACCAGAGGACCCCCGGACCCAGATACGCAGTATTTT. Translating gives CASTRGPPDPDTQYF.

This clonotype came up many times. The V call is TRBV4-1, the J call TRBJ2-7, with TRBD1 matching 9 bases. The CDR3 is 15 residues long. The V and J ends lost 0 bases and 3 bases, in that order; junction bases with no gene match: 3. Germline lookup yields CDR1 MGHRA and CDR2 YSYEKL. The CDR3 nucleotides are TGCGCCAGCAGCCAAGAATGGGGACAGGGCTACGAGCAGTACTTC. As protein: CASSQEWGQGYEQYF.

Many counts were recorded for this clonotype. This rearrangement joins TRBV21-1 to TRBJ1-5; the D segment call TRBD1 is taken from the table without a DNA check. TRBV21-1 is a known pseudogene. This CDR3 has 19 residues. The CDR3 reads CASSSKKQGDGRGVQPQHF. CDR3 in DNA: TGTGCCAGCAGCTCTAAAAAACAGGGGGACGGGAGGGGGGTACAGCCCCAGCATTTT.

The table lists this clonotype with many counts. V and J are TRBV4-2 and TRBJ1-5; no definite D call. Germline V CDR1 and CDR2: LGHNA, YNFKEQ. There are 16 residues in the CDR3. Trimming took off 2 bases at V and 2 bases at J, with 13 bases between the two ends. This CDR3 is CASSQPQSGGNQPQHF. Here the CDR3 DNA reads TGTGCCAGCAGCCAACCCCAAAGCGGGGGCAATCAGCCCCAGCATTTT.

The gene calls are TRBV5-1 and TRBJ2-3; no clear D. Germline CDR1 and CDR2: SGHRS and YFSETQ. This CDR3 contains 16 residues. V lost 0 bases and J 4 bases, leaving 15 bases between the germline ends. The DNA of the CDR3 is TGCGCCAGCAGCTTGGAACTATCTCTCGGCGCAGATACGCAGTATTTT. Translating gives CASSLELSLGADTQYF. Full variable domain (rest looked up from reference TRBV5-1 and TRBJ2-3): KAGVTQTPRYLIKTRGQQVTLSCSPISGHRSVSWYQQTPGQGLQFLFEYFSETQRNKGNFPGRFSGRQFSNSRSEMNVSTLELGDSALYLCASSLELSLGADTQYFGPGTRLTVL.

This clonotype was detected ten times or more. The J gene is TRBJ1-5, the V gene TRBV12-3 or TRBV12-4; D perhaps matches TRBD1 (6 bases). The CDR3 contains 15 residues. Trimming shortened V by 6 bases and J by 5 bases, and 17 bases separated the two germline ends. The CDR3 spells CASSSRWGGDQPQHF. In nucleotides, the CDR3 is TGTGCCAGCAGCTCCCGTTGGGGGGGCGATCAGCCCCAGCATTTT.

Ten or more counts support this clonotype. J is TRBJ1-2 and V is TRBV18, with unresolved D. Germline-derived CDR1 and CDR2 are KGHSH and LQKENI. Trimming pared 3 bases from V and 6 bases from J, leaving 14 bases between. The CDR3 contains 14 residues. Here the CDR3 DNA reads TGTGCCAGCTCACCCACGTCGATACTGAATGGCTACACCTTC. Encoded protein: CASSPTSILNGYTF.

There are many counts of this clonotype. The J gene is TRBJ2-3, the V gene TRBV28; TRBD1 matches 9 bases. J was trimmed by 1 base and V by 3 bases; bases with no gene match: 2. Germline V lookup: CDR1 MDHEN, CDR2 SYDVKM. The CDR3 spans 15 residues. In DNA form, the CDR3 reads TGTGCCAGCAGTTTGGACAGGGGCGGCACAGATACGCAGTATTTT. The encoded protein is CASSLDRGGTDTQYF. The complete variable domain, with remaining parts taken from reference TRBV28 and TRBJ2-3, reads DVKVTQSSRYLVKRTGEKVFLECVQDMDHENMFWYRQDPGLGLRLIYFSYDVKMKEKGDIPEGYSVSREKKERFSLILESASTNQTSMYLCASSLDRGGTDTQYFGPGTRLTVL.

This clonotype was picked up many times. V gene TRBV6-2 or TRBV6-3 combines with J gene TRBJ1-1; 7 bases agree with TRBD1. The CDR3 length is 16 residues. Germline CDR1 MNHEY, CDR2 SVGEGT. The V segment lost 5 bases and the J segment 0 bases; nucleotides outside the gene matches: 9. The CDR3 nucleotides are TGTGCCAGCAGTCCCCCCGCGGGACAGTTGAACACTGAAGCTTTCTTT. The encoded protein is CASSPPAGQLNTEAFF.

This clonotype is medium-sized within its sample. The chain recombines TRBV4-3 with TRBJ1-6; a possible D gene is TRBD1 (6 bases). CDR1 is LGHNA, CDR2 YSLEER, per germline. The germline V and J ends were trimmed by 6 bases and 9 bases, with 21 bases remaining between them. The CDR3 is 16 amino acids. The CDR3 DNA reads as TGCGCCAGCAGTAAAGGACAGTCGGATTCTAGTTCACCCCTCCACTTT. This encodes CASSKGQSDSSSPLHF.

This clonotype was recorded at least ten times. The J gene is TRBJ2-4, the V gene TRBV6-5; possibly TRBD1 or TRBD2 for D (5 bases each). V gave up 5 bases and J gave up 0 bases, with 14 bases separating them. Germline V gene sequence: CDR1 MNHEY, CDR2 SVGAGI. The CDR3 extends over 16 amino acids. In DNA, the CDR3 is TGTGCCAGCAGTCGCCGGGACGACCTAGCCAAAAACATTCAGTACTTC. This translates into CASSRRDDLAKNIQYF.

This clonotype has a count of ten or more. The chain joins TRBV6-2 or TRBV6-3 to TRBJ2-1; 10 nucleotides match TRBD2. The CDR3 extends over 16 amino acids. J gave up 5 bases and V 2 bases, and 6 bases lay outside the gene matches. From germline, CDR1 is MNHEY and CDR2 SVGEGT. The CDR3 DNA is TGTGCCAGCAGTTACCCCCGGCTAGCGGGGGACAATGAGCAGTTCTTC. Amino acid sequence: CASSYPRLAGDNEQFF.

This clonotype was seen ten or more times. The gene calls are TRBV10-3 and TRBJ1-2; D is unresolved. Germline-derived CDR1 and CDR2 are ENHRY and SYGVKD. V dropped 6 bases and J dropped 3 bases, with 11 bases sitting between them. The CDR3 consists of 13 residues. CDR3 sequence: CAISSPLDYGYTF. The CDR3 DNA reads TGTGCCATCAGCTCCCCCCTGGACTATGGCTACACCTTC.

This clonotype appeared many times. The chain has TRBV3-1 and TRBJ2-7; no reliable D call. In germline, CDR1 is LGHDT, CDR2 YNNKEL (reference sequence). Trimming left V 0 bases short and J 7 bases short, with 13 bases between. The CDR3 length is 14 residues. Written as DNA, the CDR3 is TGTGCCAGCAGCCAAGATAGGTTCCCCCTGGAGCAGTACTTC. Its protein is CASSQDRFPLEQYF.

This clonotype was observed a few times. This chain connects TRBV5-6 to TRBJ1-3; no clear D. CDR1 is SGHDT and CDR2 is YYEEEE in the germline V gene. This CDR3 has 14 amino acids. V lost 1 base and J 1 base, leaving 6 bases between the germline ends. The CDR3 DNA reads TGTGCCAGCAGCTTGTACGGTTCTGGAAACACCATATATTTT. Translated, it gives CASSLYGSGNTIYF.

CDR3 bases: TGCAGCGTCAGATCCGGGACTAGCGGGGGCAATGAGCAGTTCTTC. It specifies CSVRSGTSGGNEQFF. The gene calls are TRBV29-1 and TRBJ2-1; 14 bases line up with TRBD2. The CDR3 totals 15 residues. Germline V lookup: CDR1 SQVTM, CDR2 ANQGSEA. After removal of 6 bases from V and 6 bases from J, the junction contained 7 bases not matched to a gene.

This clonotype was counted many times. The chain couples TRBV29-1 to TRBJ2-2; TRBD1 matches 10 bases. Losses at the gene ends were 4 bases for V and 6 bases for J; bases not matched to a gene: 2. The V gene's germline CDR1 is SQVTM and CDR2 ANQGSEA. The CDR3 has 13 amino acids. CDR3 amino acids: CSVGTGGSGELFF. The CDR3 region has the DNA TGCAGCGTTGGGACAGGGGGGTCCGGGGAGCTGTTTTTT.

This clonotype has ten or more counts. The genes are TRBV12-3 or TRBV12-4 and TRBJ1-2; D unresolved. The CDR3 contains 13 residues. V gave up 2 bases and J gave up 2 bases, with 6 bases separating them. The CDR3 DNA sequence: TGTGCCAGCAGTTTACGGCAGAACTATGGCTACACCTTC. This encodes CASSLRQNYGYTF.